What follows are 3 T cell receptor beta chains derived from one specimen sequenced in a study of T cells after somatic rescue of genetic block. The method was immunoSEQ multiplex PCR; TCRdb's version includes in-frame clones alone and lacks a portion of them. The sample shows about 63,000 clones, about 91% of them seen only once. The sample comprised peripheral blood mononuclear cells (PBMCs). These receptors all come from a man aged 40-55 years.

This clone came up many times. The V call is TRBV4-2, the J call TRBJ1-2; D gene unclear. This CDR3 comprises 13 residues. V was trimmed by 2 bases and J by 1 base, leaving 5 bases between them. Per germline, CDR1 LGHNA and CDR2 YNFKEQ. The CDR3 loop reads CASSQSSNYGYTF. CDR3 DNA sequence: TGTGCCAGCAGCCAATCCAGTAACTATGGCTACACCTTC.

The chain carries TRBV7-2 and TRBJ2-7; no firm D call. V lost 0 bases to trimming and J lost 4 bases, with 13 bases between them. Germline CDR1 is SGHTA and CDR2 is FQGNSA. The CDR3 is 15 amino acids. Written as DNA, the CDR3 is TGTGCCAGCAGCTTAGCGGGCCCGGTTCCATACGAGCAGTACTTC. Translated: CASSLAGPVPYEQYF.

V gene TRBV27 combines with J gene TRBJ2-7; no clear D. The CDR3 consists of 12 residues. Trimming took 4 bases from V and 0 from J, leaving 4 bases between them. Per germline, CDR1 MNHEY and CDR2 SMNVEV (reference sequence). The CDR3 reads CASSSLSYEQYF. CDR3 sequence (DNA): TGTGCCAGCAGTTCCCTCTCCTACGAGCAGTACTTC.